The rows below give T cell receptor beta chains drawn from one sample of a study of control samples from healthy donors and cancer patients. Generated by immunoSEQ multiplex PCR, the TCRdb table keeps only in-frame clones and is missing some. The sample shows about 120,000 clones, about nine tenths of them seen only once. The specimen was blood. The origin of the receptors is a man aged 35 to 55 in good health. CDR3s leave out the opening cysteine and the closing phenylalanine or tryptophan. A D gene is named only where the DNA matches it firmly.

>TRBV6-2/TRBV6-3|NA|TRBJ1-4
ASSYIPGSGFEKLF
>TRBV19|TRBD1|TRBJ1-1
ASSTTGGWYTEAF
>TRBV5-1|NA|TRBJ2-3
ASSSTTPPRDTQY
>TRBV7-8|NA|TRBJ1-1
ASSPSRGGDANTEAF
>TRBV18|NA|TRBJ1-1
ASSSMNTEAF
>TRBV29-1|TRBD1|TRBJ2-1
SARTGNSYNEQF
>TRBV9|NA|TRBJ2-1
ASSVSRRGVYNEQF
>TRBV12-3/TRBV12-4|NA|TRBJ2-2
ASSFDTTGELF
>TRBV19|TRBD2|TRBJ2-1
ASSISGGAEQF
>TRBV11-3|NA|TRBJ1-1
ASSLARLEAF
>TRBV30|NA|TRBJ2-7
AWSVLSPGYEQY
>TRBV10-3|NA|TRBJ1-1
AISDQGNTEAF
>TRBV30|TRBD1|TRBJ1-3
AWSPDRAGNTIY
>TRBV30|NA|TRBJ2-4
AWSSRLVQY
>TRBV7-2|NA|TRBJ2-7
ASSYVPNYEQY
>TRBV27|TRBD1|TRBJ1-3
ASIKGGQEVDTIY
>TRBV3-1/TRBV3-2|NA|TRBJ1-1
ASSRDLTVNTEAF
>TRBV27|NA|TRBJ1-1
ASRTHQGRKNTEAF
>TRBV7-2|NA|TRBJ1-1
ASSLMTNLGTEAF
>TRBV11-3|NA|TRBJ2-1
ASHPSGGGPGNEQF
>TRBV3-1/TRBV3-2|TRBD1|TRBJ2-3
ASSRRDRAQY
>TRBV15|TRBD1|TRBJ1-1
ATSRDPPDRADTEAF
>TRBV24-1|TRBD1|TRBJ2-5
ATSDYGQGKETQY
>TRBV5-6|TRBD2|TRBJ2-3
ASREELAGARDTQY
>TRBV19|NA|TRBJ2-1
ASSIRGQSTYNEQF
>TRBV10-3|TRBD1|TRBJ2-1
AISAIWTGAFSEQF
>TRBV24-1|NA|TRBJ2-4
ATSEGEYGTKNIQY
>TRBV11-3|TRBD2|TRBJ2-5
ASSWASGGAKETQY
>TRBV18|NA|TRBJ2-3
ASSPKLDTDTQY
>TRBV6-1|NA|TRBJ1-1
ASTYGGEGTEAF
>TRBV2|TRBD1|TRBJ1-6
ASSSLTAGTGNSPLH
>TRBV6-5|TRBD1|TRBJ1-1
ASSSGTGGKAF
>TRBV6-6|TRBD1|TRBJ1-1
ASSPRDSRAF
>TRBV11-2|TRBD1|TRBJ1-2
ASSPGLRDRGLYYGYT
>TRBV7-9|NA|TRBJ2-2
ASIGYDRANTGELF
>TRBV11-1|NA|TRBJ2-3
ASSFTRAATQY
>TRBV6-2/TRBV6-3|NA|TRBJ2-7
ASSQHNEQY
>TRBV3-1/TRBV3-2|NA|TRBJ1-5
ASSQGPGSNQPQH
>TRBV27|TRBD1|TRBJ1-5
ASSFVGQVVQPQH
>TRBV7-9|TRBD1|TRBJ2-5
ASSLETGRRETQY
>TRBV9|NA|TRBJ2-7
ASSTRDGTYEQY
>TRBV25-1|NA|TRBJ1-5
ASSGDQDSNQPQH
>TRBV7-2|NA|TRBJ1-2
ASSPVGAGGYGYT
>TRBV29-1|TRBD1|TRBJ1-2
SVRTGLGYT
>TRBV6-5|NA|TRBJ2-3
ASRRRGTDTQY
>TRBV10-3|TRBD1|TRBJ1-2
ATGTGEGYT
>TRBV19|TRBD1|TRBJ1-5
ASSIDEGANQPQH
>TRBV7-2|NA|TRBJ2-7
ASSHRVSDSYEQY
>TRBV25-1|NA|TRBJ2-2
ASSEHPGVGITGELF
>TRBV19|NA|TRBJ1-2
ASSNPGTLDGYT
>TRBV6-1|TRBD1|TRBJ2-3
ASSEGTGSLDTQY
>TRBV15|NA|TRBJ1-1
ATSEQGQNTEAF
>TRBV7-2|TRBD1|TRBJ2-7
ASSSKSGTAYEQY
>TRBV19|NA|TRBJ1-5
ASSIRQNQPQH
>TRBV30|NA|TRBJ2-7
AWSGQDFEQY